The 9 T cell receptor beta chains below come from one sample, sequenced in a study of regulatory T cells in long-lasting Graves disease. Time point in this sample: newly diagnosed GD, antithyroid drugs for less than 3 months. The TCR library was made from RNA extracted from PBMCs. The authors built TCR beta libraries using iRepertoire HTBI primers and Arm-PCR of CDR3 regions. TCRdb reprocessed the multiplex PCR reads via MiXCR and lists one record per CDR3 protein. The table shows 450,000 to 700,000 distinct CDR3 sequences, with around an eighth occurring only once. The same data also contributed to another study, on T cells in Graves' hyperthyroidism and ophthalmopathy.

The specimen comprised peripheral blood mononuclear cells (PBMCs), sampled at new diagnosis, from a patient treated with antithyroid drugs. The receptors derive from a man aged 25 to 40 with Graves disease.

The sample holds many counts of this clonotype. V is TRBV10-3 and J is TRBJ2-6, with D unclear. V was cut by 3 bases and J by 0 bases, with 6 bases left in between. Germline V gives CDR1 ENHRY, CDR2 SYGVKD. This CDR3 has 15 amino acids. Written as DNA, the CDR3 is TGTGCCATCAGTGATCTTAACTCTGGGGCCAACGTCCTGACTTTC. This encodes CAISDLNSGANVLTF.

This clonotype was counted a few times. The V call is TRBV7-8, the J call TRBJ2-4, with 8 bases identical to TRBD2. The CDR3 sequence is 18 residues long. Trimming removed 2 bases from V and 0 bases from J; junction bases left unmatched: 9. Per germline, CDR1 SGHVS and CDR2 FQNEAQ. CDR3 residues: CASSLLAIAGLAKNIQYF. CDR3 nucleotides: TGTGCCAGCAGCTTATTAGCGATAGCGGGACTAGCCAAAAACATTCAGTACTTC.

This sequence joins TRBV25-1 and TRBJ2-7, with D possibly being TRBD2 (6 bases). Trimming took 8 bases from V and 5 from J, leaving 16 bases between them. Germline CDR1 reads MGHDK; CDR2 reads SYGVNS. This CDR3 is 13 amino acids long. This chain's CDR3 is CASSWAPGDEQYF. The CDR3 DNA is TGTGCCAGCTCGTGGGCACCGGGGGACGAGCAGTACTTC.

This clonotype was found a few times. The CDR3 loop reads CASTQFGARTGGGEQFF. The DNA of the CDR3 is TGCGCCAGCACTCAATTTGGGGCCCGGACAGGGGGCGGTGAGCAGTTCTTC. The chain recombines TRBV5-1 with TRBJ2-1, with 11 bases lining up with TRBD1. V lost 6 bases to trimming and J lost 9 bases; unmatched junction nucleotides: 17. Germline V CDR1 and CDR2: SGHRS, YFSETQ. CDR3 length equals 17 residues.

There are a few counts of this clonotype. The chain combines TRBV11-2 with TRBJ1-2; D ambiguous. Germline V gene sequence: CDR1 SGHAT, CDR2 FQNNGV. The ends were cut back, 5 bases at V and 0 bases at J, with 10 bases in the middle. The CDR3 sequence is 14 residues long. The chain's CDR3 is CASSARLANYGYTF. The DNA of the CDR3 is TGTGCCAGCAGCGCCCGGCTGGCTAACTATGGCTACACCTTC.

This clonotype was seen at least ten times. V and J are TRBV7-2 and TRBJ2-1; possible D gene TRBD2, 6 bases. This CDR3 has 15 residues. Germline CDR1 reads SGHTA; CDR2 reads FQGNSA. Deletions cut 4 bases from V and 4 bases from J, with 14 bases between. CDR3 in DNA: TGTGCCAGCAGCTCCGCTAGCGCCTCTTACAATGAGCAGTTCTTC. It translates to CASSSASASYNEQFF.

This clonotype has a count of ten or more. CDR3 loop: CASSFLIAGGLNEQFF. The CDR3 DNA is TGTGCCAGCAGTTTCTTAATAGCGGGAGGGCTTAATGAGCAGTTCTTC. The chain combines TRBV6-5 with TRBJ2-1, with TRBD2 matching over 11 bases. The CDR3 runs to 16 residues. CDR1 is MNHEY, CDR2 SVGAGI, per germline. With V trimmed by 4 bases and J by 7 bases, 9 bases remained unmatched.

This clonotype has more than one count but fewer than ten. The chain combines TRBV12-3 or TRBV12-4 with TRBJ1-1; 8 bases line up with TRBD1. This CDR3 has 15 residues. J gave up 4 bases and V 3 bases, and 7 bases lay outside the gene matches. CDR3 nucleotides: TGTGCCAGCAGTTTCGGGACAGGCGGGGGCACTGAAGCTTTCTTT. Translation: CASSFGTGGGTEAFF.

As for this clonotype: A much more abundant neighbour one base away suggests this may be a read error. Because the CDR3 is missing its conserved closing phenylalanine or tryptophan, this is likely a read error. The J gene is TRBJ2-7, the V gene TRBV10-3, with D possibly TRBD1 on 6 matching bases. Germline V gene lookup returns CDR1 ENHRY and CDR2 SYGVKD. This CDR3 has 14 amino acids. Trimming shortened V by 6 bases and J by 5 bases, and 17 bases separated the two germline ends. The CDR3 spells CAISKQGTQDEQYL. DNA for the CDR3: TGTGCCATCAGCAAACAGGGCACCCAGGACGAGCAGTACCTC.